A selection of T cell receptor beta chains follows, all from one sample in a study of technical replicates of blood from several donors. Profiled with immunoSEQ multiplex PCR; TCRdb holds only in-frame clones, not every one. The sample lists 60,000 to 80,000 clones; around nine tenths were seen once. Sequenced material: PBMCs. Receptors were obtained from a human donor in good health. Some clones in this sample may be carry-over from other donors' samples. Both conserved end residues are part of each CDR3. The D gene is left open where the match is weak. Expanded clones are given a class, and other clones once, few, many or no size at all.

J gene: TRBJ2-7; V gene: TRBV6-5; clone size: -; D gene: TRBD2; CDR3 DNA: TGTGCCAGCACCCACGGGGCTAGCGGAACCTACGAGCAGTACTTC; CDR3 protein: CASTHGASGTYEQYF
J gene: TRBJ2-5; V gene: TRBV2; clone size: -; D gene: -; CDR3 DNA: TGTGCCAGCAGGAGGGACTTCAGGGAGACCCAGTACTTC; CDR3 protein: CASRRDFRETQYF
J gene: TRBJ1-1; V gene: TRBV5-5; clone size: once; D gene: -; CDR3 DNA: TGTGCCAGCACCATTCGGGGATTGGGGAACACTGAAGCTTTCTTT; CDR3 protein: CASTIRGLGNTEAFF
J gene: TRBJ2-1; V gene: TRBV30; clone size: -; D gene: TRBD2; CDR3 DNA: TGTGCCTGGAGTGTACAAGCGGGAGGGCTGGTTGAGCAGTTCTTC; CDR3 protein: CAWSVQAGGLVEQFF
J gene: TRBJ2-7; V gene: TRBV7-2; clone size: -; D gene: TRBD1; CDR3 DNA: TGTGCCAGCAGCTTAGGGGGACAGTCCTACGAGCAGTACTTC; CDR3 protein: CASSLGGQSYEQYF
J gene: TRBJ1-1; V gene: TRBV30; clone size: -; D gene: -; CDR3 DNA: TGTGCCTGGACCCCCCCCGGGATGAACACTGAAGCTTTCTTT; CDR3 protein: CAWTPPGMNTEAFF
J gene: TRBJ2-6; V gene: TRBV5-1; clone size: -; D gene: TRBD1; CDR3 DNA: TGCGCCAGCAGCCTGGGACAGGCCCACTCTGGGGCCAACGTCCTGACTTTC; CDR3 protein: CASSLGQAHSGANVLTF
J gene: TRBJ2-3; V gene: TRBV5-6; clone size: -; D gene: TRBD2; CDR3 DNA: TGTGCCAGCAGCTCAAGGACTAGCGGAGATACGCAGTATTTT; CDR3 protein: CASSSRTSGDTQYF
J gene: TRBJ2-7; V gene: TRBV2; clone size: -; D gene: TRBD2; CDR3 DNA: TGTGCCAGCAGTGAAGGGGTAGCGGGTGCCATCTACGAGCAGTACTTC; CDR3 protein: CASSEGVAGAIYEQYF
J gene: TRBJ2-7; V gene: TRBV5-5; clone size: -; D gene: -; CDR3 DNA: TGTGCCAGCAGCTCGTGGGGGGGCACCCGGTACGAGCAGTACTTC; CDR3 protein: CASSSWGGTRYEQYF
J gene: TRBJ2-3; V gene: TRBV6-5; clone size: -; D gene: TRBD2; CDR3 DNA: TGTGCCAGCAGCGCCCTAGCGGGAAGAACAGATACGCAGTATTTT; CDR3 protein: CASSALAGRTDTQYF
J gene: TRBJ2-1; V gene: TRBV5-6; clone size: once; D gene: -; CDR3 DNA: TGTGCCAGCAGCTCAACCGGACATGTTGAGCAGTTCTTC; CDR3 protein: CASSSTGHVEQFF
J gene: TRBJ1-2; V gene: TRBV10-3; clone size: -; D gene: -; CDR3 DNA: TGTGCCATCAGTCCTGCAGGATCTCAAAACTATGGCTACACCTTC; CDR3 protein: CAISPAGSQNYGYTF
J gene: TRBJ2-4; V gene: TRBV14; clone size: -; D gene: -; CDR3 DNA: TGTGCCAGCAGCCAAACAAGGGGCAGGCAGTACTTC; CDR3 protein: CASSQTRGRQYF
J gene: TRBJ2-7; V gene: TRBV5-6; clone size: -; D gene: -; CDR3 DNA: TGTGCCAGCAGCTGGGTGGGCACGTCCTACGAGCAGTACTTC; CDR3 protein: CASSWVGTSYEQYF
J gene: TRBJ1-2; V gene: TRBV7-8; clone size: -; D gene: -; CDR3 DNA: TGTGCCAGCAGCTTAGAGTCCAGCTATGGCTACACCTTC; CDR3 protein: CASSLESSYGYTF
J gene: TRBJ2-1; V gene: TRBV7-2; clone size: once; D gene: -; CDR3 DNA: TGTGCCAGCAGCTTCACCGAGACTCGTGACAATGAGCAGTTCTTC; CDR3 protein: CASSFTETRDNEQFF
J gene: TRBJ1-1; V gene: TRBV7-9; clone size: -; D gene: TRBD1; CDR3 DNA: TGTGCCAGCGACAGGGGTTATGGGACTGAAGCTTTCTTT; CDR3 protein: CASDRGYGTEAFF
J gene: TRBJ1-2; V gene: TRBV7-6; clone size: -; D gene: -; CDR3 DNA: TGTGCCAGCAGCCCGACAGTGGCTGGGGGCTACACCTTC; CDR3 protein: CASSPTVAGGYTF
J gene: TRBJ1-1; V gene: TRBV11-2; clone size: -; D gene: -; CDR3 DNA: TGTGCCAGCAGCTTAGGATTATGGCAGGGGAACACTGAAGCTTTCTTT; CDR3 protein: CASSLGLWQGNTEAFF
J gene: TRBJ2-3; V gene: TRBV9; clone size: once; D gene: -; CDR3 DNA: TGTGCCAGCAGCGCGTCGGGGGTAGGGGCCGCAGATACGCAGTATTTT; CDR3 protein: CASSASGVGAADTQYF
J gene: TRBJ2-2; V gene: TRBV5-1; clone size: -; D gene: -; CDR3 DNA: TGCGCCAGCAGCCCGGCGGACACCGGGGAGCTGTTTTTT; CDR3 protein: CASSPADTGELFF
J gene: TRBJ1-2; V gene: TRBV15; clone size: -; D gene: -; CDR3 DNA: TGTGCCACCAGCAGAGATCGGTCAACCTTTAACTATGGCTACACCTTC; CDR3 protein: CATSRDRSTFNYGYTF
J gene: TRBJ2-3; V gene: TRBV5-1; clone size: once; D gene: -; CDR3 DNA: TGCGCCAGCAGCCTACAAACTACACTTGATACGCAGTATTTT; CDR3 protein: CASSLQTTLDTQYF
J gene: TRBJ1-2; V gene: TRBV7-3; clone size: once; D gene: TRBD1; CDR3 DNA: TGTGCCAGCAGCCGGGGACAGGAAGCTAACTATGGCTACACCTTC; CDR3 protein: CASSRGQEANYGYTF
J gene: TRBJ1-3; V gene: TRBV10-3; clone size: few; D gene: TRBD1; CDR3 DNA: TGTGCCTCCCAAGGGACAGTTGCTGGAAACACCATATATTTT; CDR3 protein: CASQGTVAGNTIYF
J gene: TRBJ2-7; V gene: TRBV18; clone size: -; D gene: -; CDR3 DNA: TGTGCCAGCTCTTCCGGACAAAGCTCCTACGAGCAGTACTTC; CDR3 protein: CASSSGQSSYEQYF
J gene: TRBJ2-7; V gene: TRBV11-2; clone size: -; D gene: TRBD2; CDR3 DNA: TGTGCCAGCAGCCCGCAAGCGGGATCCTACGAGCAGTACTTC; CDR3 protein: CASSPQAGSYEQYF
J gene: TRBJ2-7; V gene: TRBV12-5; clone size: -; D gene: -; CDR3 DNA: TGTGCTAGTGGTCCGACTGAGACAGGACTTTACGAGCAGTACTTC; CDR3 protein: CASGPTETGLYEQYF
J gene: TRBJ1-1; V gene: TRBV4-3; clone size: -; D gene: -; CDR3 DNA: TGCGCCAGCAGCCCCCAGGCCGTAGGGGGTGAAGCTTTCTTT; CDR3 protein: CASSPQAVGGEAFF
J gene: TRBJ2-2; V gene: TRBV7-3; clone size: -; D gene: TRBD2; CDR3 DNA: TGTGCCAGCAGCCGGGGGGGCGGACGCAACACCGGGGAGCTGTTTTTT; CDR3 protein: CASSRGGGRNTGELFF
J gene: TRBJ1-2; V gene: TRBV28; clone size: -; D gene: -; CDR3 DNA: TGTGCCAGCAGTTCACAGTCGCGGGGTGGCTACACCTTC; CDR3 protein: CASSSQSRGGYTF
J gene: TRBJ2-7; V gene: TRBV19; clone size: -; D gene: TRBD1; CDR3 DNA: TGTGCCAGTAGTGAGACCGGGACAGGGGACTACGAGCAGTACTTC; CDR3 protein: CASSETGTGDYEQYF
J gene: TRBJ1-4; V gene: TRBV15; clone size: few; D gene: -; CDR3 DNA: TGTGCCACCAGCCTTGTCGAGGACAGCTCTAATGAAAAACTGTTTTTT; CDR3 protein: CATSLVEDSSNEKLFF
J gene: TRBJ2-5; V gene: TRBV5-5; clone size: -; D gene: TRBD1; CDR3 DNA: TGTGCCAGCAGCTCCACAGGGGGACAAGAGACCCAGTACTTC; CDR3 protein: CASSSTGGQETQYF
J gene: TRBJ2-4; V gene: TRBV7-2; clone size: -; D gene: -; CDR3 DNA: TGTGCCAGCAGCTTAGGAATTGGCAGGGCGTACTTC; CDR3 protein: CASSLGIGRAYF
J gene: TRBJ1-1; V gene: TRBV9; clone size: -; D gene: TRBD1; CDR3 DNA: TGTGCCAGCAGCCTAGGAGACAGGGTTGGGCACACTGAAGCTTTCTTT; CDR3 protein: CASSLGDRVGHTEAFF
J gene: TRBJ2-7; V gene: TRBV7-9; clone size: -; D gene: TRBD2; CDR3 DNA: TGTGCCAGCAGCGCTCGATCTAGCGGGGGGGTCTCCTACGAGCAGTACTTC; CDR3 protein: CASSARSSGGVSYEQYF
J gene: TRBJ1-1; V gene: TRBV7-2; clone size: -; D gene: -; CDR3 DNA: TGTGCCAGCAGTTTCAACAGGGTCACTGAAGCTTTCTTT; CDR3 protein: CASSFNRVTEAFF
J gene: TRBJ1-5; V gene: TRBV27; clone size: -; D gene: -; CDR3 DNA: TGTGCCAGCTCGAAACCGGGTGACAATCAGCCCCAGCATTTT; CDR3 protein: CASSKPGDNQPQHF
J gene: TRBJ2-2; V gene: TRBV27; clone size: -; D gene: TRBD2; CDR3 DNA: TGTGCCAGCAGTTTTGAGGGAGGGCCTGTCGGGGAGCTGTTTTTT; CDR3 protein: CASSFEGGPVGELFF
J gene: TRBJ2-7; V gene: TRBV7-9; clone size: -; D gene: TRBD1; CDR3 DNA: TGTGCCAGCAGCTTGGGGACAGAAGGGTCCGAGCAGTACTTC; CDR3 protein: CASSLGTEGSEQYF
J gene: TRBJ2-3; V gene: TRBV6-1; clone size: -; D gene: TRBD2; CDR3 DNA: TGTGCCAGCAGGGTGACTAGCGGGAGAGGGTATACGCAGTATTTT; CDR3 protein: CASRVTSGRGYTQYF
J gene: TRBJ1-4; V gene: TRBV5-6; clone size: -; D gene: TRBD1; CDR3 DNA: TGTGCCAGCACCTTCTTCCGGACAGGGGGATTTGCAACTAATGAAAAACTGTTTTTT; CDR3 protein: CASTFFRTGGFATNEKLFF
J gene: TRBJ2-1; V gene: TRBV7-8; clone size: -; D gene: TRBD1; CDR3 DNA: TGTGCCAGCAGCTTAGGGACAGGGTTCGTTTATGAGCAGTTCTTC; CDR3 protein: CASSLGTGFVYEQFF
J gene: TRBJ2-1; V gene: TRBV5-6; clone size: -; D gene: TRBD2; CDR3 DNA: TGTGCCAGCAGCTTGGCAGCGGGGGGGCCGTCCTACAATGAGCAGTTCTTC; CDR3 protein: CASSLAAGGPSYNEQFF